The 22 T cell receptor beta chains listed next were all sequenced from one sample in a study of chemoradiotherapy in HPV16-positive cancers. Here immunoSEQ multiplex PCR was the method, and the copy in TCRdb shows in-frame clones only, minus some. There are some 20,000 clones in the sample; roughly 66% occur only once, and roughly 2.6% lies in the top ten. This material was obtained from a patient who underwent chemoradiotherapy. Every receptor here comes from a human donor with HPV-associated anogenital cancer.

The chain is built from TRBV2 and TRBJ2-2; tentative D call: TRBD2 (5 bases). The CDR3 covers 15 residues. V was pared by 10 bases and J by 0 bases, with 15 bases between. The germline CDR1 and CDR2 sequences are SNHLY and FYNNEI. DNA for the CDR3: TGTGCCATCCGGGGAAGGAACCCGAACACCGGGGAGCTGTTTTTT. This sequence encodes CAIRGRNPNTGELFF.

This clone showed up just a few times. The J gene is TRBJ1-1, the V gene TRBV6-5; D gene uncertain. Trimming pared 7 bases from V and 4 bases from J, leaving 10 bases between. The CDR3 is made up of 12 amino acids. Germline V gene sequence: CDR1 MNHEY, CDR2 SVGAGI. CDR3 sequence (DNA): TGTGCCAGCAATAGCGTGGGCACTGAAGCTTTCTTT. Translating it yields CASNSVGTEAFF.

This clone is labeled medium-sized. V gene TRBV2 combines with J gene TRBJ1-2; D possibly corresponds to TRBD1 (5 bases). V lost 6 bases and J 4 bases, leaving 9 bases between the germline ends. The CDR3 runs to 12 residues. Germline CDR1 is SNHLY and CDR2 is FYNNEI. The chain's CDR3 is CASRRDVYGYTF. In DNA, the CDR3 is TGTGCCAGCAGACGGGACGTCTATGGCTACACCTTC. The full variable domain, with the rest looked up from reference TRBV2 and TRBJ1-2, is EPEVTQTPSHQVTQMGQEVILRCVPISNHLYFYWYRQILGQKVEFLVSFYNNEISEKSEIFDDQFSVERPDGSNFTLKIRSTKLEDSAMYFCASRRDVYGYTFGSGTRLTVV.

The chain recombines TRBV5-6 with TRBJ1-2; 9 bases agree with TRBD1. V lost 3 bases to trimming and J lost 4 bases; unmatched junction nucleotides: 10. The germline CDR1 and CDR2 sequences are SGHDT and YYEEEE. The CDR3 has 16 residues. CDR3 sequence (DNA): TGTGCCAGCAGCTCCTACTCTTCGACAGGGGGCTATGGCTACACCTTC. This encodes CASSSYSSTGGYGYTF.

The V call is TRBV28, the J call TRBJ2-7; 8 bases align to TRBD1. The J segment lost 6 bases and the V segment lost 2 bases, leaving 6 bases of the junction unmatched. Germline CDR1 MDHEN, CDR2 SYDVKM. This CDR3 has 14 amino acids. The CDR3 protein is CASSLGGQGGEQYF. CDR3 nucleotide sequence: TGTGCCAGCAGTTTAGGCGGACAGGGAGGCGAGCAGTACTTC.

The rearrangement joins TRBV30 to TRBJ1-6, with D perhaps matching TRBD1 (6 bases). CDR3 length: 15 amino acids. V gave up 0 bases and J gave up 7 bases, with 13 bases separating them. Germline CDR1 GTSNPN, CDR2 SVGIG (reference sequence). In DNA form, the CDR3 reads TGTGCCTGGAGTGTACAGGGCAGCCAAAATTCACCCCTCCACTTT. Amino acids: CAWSVQGSQNSPLHF.

The genes are TRBV19 and TRBJ2-3; TRBD2 matches at 9 bases. V gave up 5 bases and J gave up 0 bases; unmatched junction bases: 3. The CDR3 extends over 15 amino acids. Germline values: CDR1 LNHDA, CDR2 SQIVND (reference sequence). The CDR3 nucleotides are TGTGCCAGTAGTCGAACTAGCGGGAGCACAGATACGCAGTATTTT. It yields the protein CASSRTSGSTDTQYF.

V gene TRBV7-9 combines with J gene TRBJ2-6, with no clear D. The germline CDR1 and CDR2 sequences are SEHNR and FQNEAQ (reference sequence). V dropped 10 bases and J dropped 2 bases, with 9 bases sitting between them. The CDR3 is made up of 13 amino acids. CDR3 loop: CAIPAPGANVLTF. CDR3 sequence (DNA): TGTGCCATTCCCGCACCTGGGGCCAACGTCCTGACTTTC. Variable domain in full (rest from reference TRBV7-9 and TRBJ2-6): DTGVSQNPRHKITKRGQNVTFRCDPISEHNRLYWYRQTLGQGPEFLTYFQNEAQLEKSRLLSDRFSAERPKGSFSTLEIQRTEQGDSAMYLCAIPAPGANVLTFGAGSRLTVL.

V gene TRBV29-1 combines with J gene TRBJ1-2; D is ambiguous. The CDR3 covers 11 residues. Between the trimmed V and J ends, which lost 5 bases and 5 bases, there was a span of 9 bases. Germline assignment: CDR1 SQVTM and CDR2 ANQGSEA. CDR3 in amino acids: CSVWREYGYTF. CDR3 sequence (DNA): TGCAGCGTTTGGAGGGAGTATGGCTACACCTTC. Filled out from reference TRBV29-1 and TRBJ1-2, the complete variable domain reads SAVISQKPSRDICQRGTSLTIQCQVDSQVTMMFWYRQQPGQSLTLIATANQGSEATYESGFVIDKFPISRPNLTFSTLTVSNMSPEDSSIYLCSVWREYGYTFGSGTRLTVV.

A word on this clone: Sequence at one end of the junction differs from germline and may be a read error. The chain is built from TRBV5-4 and TRBJ2-3; the match to TRBD2 covers 9 bases. In germline, CDR1 is SGHNT, CDR2 YYREEE (reference sequence). The CDR3 consists of 12 residues. The chain's CDR3 is CASSLDTSGRNF. The CDR3 DNA reads as TGTGCCAGCAGCTTGGATACGAGCGGGAGGAATTTT. Full variable domain (missing parts from reference TRBV5-4 and TRBJ2-3): ETGVTQSPTHLIKTRGQQVTLRCSSQSGHNTVSWYQQALGQGPQFIFQYYREEENGRGNFPPRFSGLQFPNYSSELNVNALELDDSALYLCASSLDTSGRNFGPGTRLTVL.

This clone was observed a single time. V and J are TRBV7-9 and TRBJ2-3; TRBD2 matches at 7 bases. This CDR3 is 14 amino acids long. The germline CDR1 and CDR2 sequences are SEHNR and FQNEAQ (reference sequence). The ends lost 5 bases at V and 2 bases at J; junction bases unmatched: 4. This CDR3 is CASSQGLSTDTQYF. Written as DNA, the CDR3 is TGTGCCAGCAGCCAGGGACTATCCACAGATACGCAGTATTTT.

The chain carries TRBV14 and TRBJ1-2, with 10 positions matching TRBD1. The CDR3 spans 16 residues. Germline trimming cut 0 bases from V and 7 bases from J; bases unmatched to any gene: 8. The V gene's germline CDR1 is SGHDN and CDR2 FVKESK. The CDR3 coding sequence is TGTGCCAGCAGCCAAGATCTCGGGGACAGGGGTTCTGGCTACACCTTC. The encoded protein is CASSQDLGDRGSGYTF.

The chain carries TRBV6-1 and TRBJ2-7; 9 bases are a match to TRBD1. With 1 base clipped from V and 0 bases from J, the junction kept 1 base outside the gene matches. The germline gives CDR1 MNHNS, CDR2 SASEGT. The CDR3 covers 15 residues. CDR3 sequence: CASSEEQGASYEQYF. CDR3 DNA: TGTGCCAGCAGTGAAGAACAGGGGGCCTCCTACGAGCAGTACTTC.

The V gene is TRBV30, the J gene TRBJ2-3; 9 bases line up with TRBD2. Losses at the gene ends were 5 bases for V and 5 bases for J; bases not matched to a gene: 8. The CDR3 runs 14 residues. Germline V gives CDR1 GTSNPN, CDR2 SVGIG (reference sequence). CDR3: CAWAGGPVIDTQYF. The DNA for the CDR3 is TGTGCCTGGGCGGGGGGGCCGGTGATAGATACGCAGTATTTT.

The chain carries TRBV5-1 and TRBJ2-7, with TRBD1 matching over 8 bases. The CDR3 length is 13 residues. CDR1 SGHRS and CDR2 YFSETQ come from the germline V gene. The V segment lost 4 bases and the J segment 2 bases; nucleotides outside the gene matches: 2. CDR3: CASSGQGTYEQYF. CDR3 nucleotide sequence: TGCGCCAGCAGCGGACAGGGCACCTACGAGCAGTACTTC.

CDR3 sequence reads: CASSETANSPLHF. In nucleotides, the CDR3 is TGTGCCAGCAGTGAAACGGCTAATTCACCCCTCCACTTT. The V gene is TRBV6-1, the J gene TRBJ1-6, with no clear D. Trimming removed 2 bases from V and 6 bases from J, with 5 bases in between. Germline V gene data show CDR1 as MNHNS and CDR2 as SASEGT. The CDR3 runs 13 residues.

This clone was detected once. This chain links TRBV4-1 with TRBJ1-5; possible D gene TRBD1, 6 bases. This CDR3 spans 16 amino acids. Trimming took off 4 bases at V and 7 bases at J, with 20 bases between the two ends. Germline V gives CDR1 MGHRA, CDR2 YSYEKL. The CDR3 loop reads CASSLTGGAGEQPQHF. The CDR3 region has the DNA TGCGCCAGCAGCCTTACCGGGGGGGCAGGAGAACAGCCCCAGCATTTT.

This clone is large in the sample. This chain uses TRBV4-1 with TRBJ1-1; no firm D call. CDR1 and CDR2 (germline): MGHRA, YSYEKL. This CDR3 is built from 15 residues. V was pared by 7 bases and J by 4 bases, with 19 bases between. This CDR3 is CASIGVGPSGTEAFF. For the CDR3, the DNA is TGCGCCAGCATCGGGGTAGGCCCCTCGGGCACTGAAGCTTTCTTT.

This clone was seen only a few times. The V and J genes are TRBV7-2 and TRBJ2-1; 7 bases map to TRBD2. CDR3 length equals 12 residues. V trimming: 1 base; J trimming: 13 bases; junction bases outside the gene matches: 4. CDR1 is SGHTA, CDR2 FQGNSA, per germline. CDR3 protein: CASSLVAGDQFF. Here the CDR3 DNA reads TGTGCCAGCAGCTTAGTTGCGGGGGATCAGTTCTTC.

The chain is built from TRBV9 and TRBJ2-5, with 15 bases aligning to TRBD2. The CDR3 contains 16 residues. Germline V CDR1 and CDR2: SGDLS, YYNGEE. J gave up 5 bases and V 4 bases, and 6 bases lay outside the gene matches. This chain's CDR3 is CASSTGTSGRSETQYF. In DNA, the CDR3 is TGTGCCAGCAGCACCGGGACTAGCGGGAGGTCGGAGACCCAGTACTTC.

The CDR3 region has the DNA TGCAGCGCGGACAGGGGATCCCACAATGAGCAGTTCTTC. Protein product: CSADRGSHNEQFF. The rearrangement joins TRBV29-1 to TRBJ2-1; 9 nucleotides match TRBD1. The CDR3 is 13 residues long. Per the germline V gene, CDR1 is SQVTM and CDR2 is ANQGSEA. V lost 7 bases, J lost 5 bases, and 6 bases stayed unmatched.

V usage is TRBV5-1 and J usage is TRBJ2-7, with D possibly TRBD1 on 6 matching bases. V shed 4 bases and J shed 2 bases, with 13 bases lying between them. The germline CDR1 and CDR2 sequences are SGHRS and YFSETQ. CDR3 length: 14 amino acids. The CDR3 DNA sequence: TGCGCCAGCAGCCCCGGGACAAGGACCTACGAGCAGTACTTC. Translating it yields CASSPGTRTYEQYF.